This section outlines one T cell receptor (beta chain) sequence together with its context. Its recognized antigen is unknown. No per-base quality is available; no much larger clone lies one base away. The CDR3 regions of human TCRbeta chains were analyzed by immunosequencing. As for the original processing: Repertoire TCRs were checked for matches against a reference library of SARS-CoV-2-specific TCRs that had been generated using the MIRA antigen-specificity platform. Breadth was defined as the fraction of unique TCRs that were SARS-CoV-2-associated. Depth was defined as the fraction of total T cells that were SARS-CoV-2-associated. Each spike-specific TCR was assigned to its reactive spike region and to a CD4 or CD8 class using the MIRA data. Log10-transformed breadth and depth values were compared by one-way ANOVA with Sidak's multiple comparisons tests. TCRdb holds this immuneACCESS table with in-frame rearrangements only. Some clones are missing; in checked studies, unresolved V genes explain under half, and the rest has no known cause. That table gives V, J and clone size, and the DNA gave D and trimming. Within this sample are some 120,000 clones, with 80% to 95% of them counted one time only. 4.2% of the sample is held by the ten biggest clonotypes.

Interpreted using the paper, the time point label stands for: about 28 days (+/-7) after the second vaccine dose. The sample's treatment or condition label, in plain terms: meningococcal conjugate vaccine given as trial control. Vaccinee samples came from UK trials COV001 and COV002, including a single-blind randomized controlled phase 2/3 trial of AZD1222 (ChAdOx1 nCoV-19) in healthy adults. Trial participant PBMC samples were collected at day 0 and day 28 after the second dose for TCRbeta chain sequencing. These data originate in a study of T cell responses to AZD1222 COVID-19 vaccine (dated by TCRdb to 2020 to 2022). Notes on the research overall: A total of around 240 trial participants underwent TCR sequencing, of whom roughly 210 had received two doses of AZD1222 and approximately 25 had received two doses of the MenACWY control vaccine. Trial participants were enrolled by age into subgroups of 18-55, 56-69 and 70-plus years, and around 140, 26 and 57 TCR-sequenced participants, respectively, were included in these subgroups.

The full study reports these points: Reportedly, close to half of the unique spike-specific TCRs recognized epitopes lying outside the regions that are mutated in the B.1.351 and B.1.1.7 variants. Conclusions about previously exposed vaccinees are limited, since just a handful of AZD1222 recipients were seropositive for SARS-CoV-2 at baseline. The vaccine-associated CD4 TCRs covered the entire spike protein, and the dominant responses fell in regions 160-218 and 743-854. Because no samples from the day 14 peak response were available, repertoires could be characterized only after the peak T cell response. Participants were mostly white British and included more females than males, and it was suggested by the authors that clonal diversity may have been underestimated. After two AZD1222 doses, spike-specific TCR breadth and depth were significantly higher than at day 0 and than in MenACWY recipients. In the small 56-69-year group, the increase in depth fell short of significance, most likely because of low power.

V is pruned by 10 bases and J by 1 base, leaving 5 bases of the junction without a gene match. The CDR1 and CDR2 encoded by the germline V gene are SGHVS and FQNEAQ. The CDR3 holds 14 amino acids from the cysteine to the phenylalanine. Kept here is only the CDR3 DNA, which spans 42 bases and is read in frame from base 1. The V and J segments used are TRBV7-8 and TRBJ2-2; 8 junctional bases match TRBD2. Source: peripheral blood, taken 28 days after the second dose of the MenACWY control vaccine. The sequence came from an adult who received the MenACWY meningococcal vaccine as a control. The CDR3 sequence is CAIPLAENTGELFF. The bases are TGTGCCATTCCACTAGCGGAGAACACCGGGGAGCTGTTTTTT.